This T cell receptor beta chain was recovered during a study of T cells expressing NK-cell markers. The study, taken as a whole, reports: HCMV specificity was not established for the expanded NKG2C+ T cell clones.

Regarding this clonotype: As yet, its antigen is unknown.

CDR3 size: 18 residues. CDR1 and CDR2 (germline): PRHDT, FYEKMQ (reference sequence). Reprocessing the 5' RACE reads, TCRdb reports a single entry for every CDR3 protein and omits DNA. In all, the sample yields 550,000 to 600,000 distinct CDR3 sequences. This sequence joins TRBV13 and TRBJ2-7; absent DNA, TCRdb's TRBD2 call cannot be checked. The receptor comes from a man between 18 and 35 years old in good health. Sequencing was done on a sample of blood T cells: a sorted CD56 or NKG2C T cell subset, CD4+ or CD8+ T cells, or bulk PBMC T cells (not recorded which). Here the CDR3 reads CASSLGPPLGLDSYEQYF.